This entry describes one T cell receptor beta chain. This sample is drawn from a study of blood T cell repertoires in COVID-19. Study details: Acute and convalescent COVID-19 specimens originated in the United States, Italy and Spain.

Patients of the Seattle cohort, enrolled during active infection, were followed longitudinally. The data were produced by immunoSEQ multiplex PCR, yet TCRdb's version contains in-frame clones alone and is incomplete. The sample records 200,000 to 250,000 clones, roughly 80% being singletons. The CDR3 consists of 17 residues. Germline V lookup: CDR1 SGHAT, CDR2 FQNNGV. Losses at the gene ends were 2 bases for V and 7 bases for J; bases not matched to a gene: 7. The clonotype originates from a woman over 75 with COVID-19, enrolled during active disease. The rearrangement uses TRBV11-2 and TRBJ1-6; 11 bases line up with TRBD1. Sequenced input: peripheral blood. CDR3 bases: TGTGCCAGCAGCTTAAATCCGGGACAGGGGGGCAATTCACCCCTCCACTTT. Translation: CASSLNPGQGGNSPLHF.